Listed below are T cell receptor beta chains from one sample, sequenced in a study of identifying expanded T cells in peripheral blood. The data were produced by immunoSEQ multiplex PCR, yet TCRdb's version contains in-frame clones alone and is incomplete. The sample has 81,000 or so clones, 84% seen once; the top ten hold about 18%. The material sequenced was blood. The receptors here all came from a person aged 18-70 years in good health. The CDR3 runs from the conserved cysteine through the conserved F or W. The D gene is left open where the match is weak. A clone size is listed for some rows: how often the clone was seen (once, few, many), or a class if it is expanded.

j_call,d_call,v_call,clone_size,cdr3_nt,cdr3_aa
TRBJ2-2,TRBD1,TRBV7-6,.,TGTGCCAGCAGCTTAGCCTTACAGGGGTCTACCGGGGAGCTGTTTTTT,CASSLALQGSTGELFF
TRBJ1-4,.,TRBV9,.,TGTGCCAGCAGCCCTCGGGACGGGGGGGGAAAACTGTTTTTT,CASSPRDGGGKLFF
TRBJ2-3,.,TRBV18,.,TGTGCCAGCTCCGAGGAGTCAGATACGCAGTATTTT,CASSEESDTQYF
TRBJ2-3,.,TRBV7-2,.,TGTGCCAGCAGCTCCCGAGCGGGTTTTAGCACAGATACGCAGTATTTT,CASSSRAGFSTDTQYF
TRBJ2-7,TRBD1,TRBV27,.,TGTGCCAGCAGTTTATATACAGGGGTGTACGAGCAGTACTTC,CASSLYTGVYEQYF
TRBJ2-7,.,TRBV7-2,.,TGTGCCAGCAGCCTCCCGCCGGGCCTTTCCTACGAGCAGTACTTC,CASSLPPGLSYEQYF
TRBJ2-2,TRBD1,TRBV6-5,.,TGTGCCAGCAGGTCAGGGACAGGGTACACCGGGGAGCTGTTTTTT,CASRSGTGYTGELFF
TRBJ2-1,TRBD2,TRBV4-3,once,TGCGCCAGCAGCCGAAATAGCGGGATTGACAATGAGCAGTTCTTC,CASSRNSGIDNEQFF
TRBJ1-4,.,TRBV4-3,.,TGCGCCAGCAGCCAAGATGAAACGGGCAGGGGAGGAAAACTGTTTTTT,CASSQDETGRGGKLFF
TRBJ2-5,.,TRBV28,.,TGTGCCAGCAATTCACGGGGGGCGGAGGAGACCCAGTACTTC,CASNSRGAEETQYF
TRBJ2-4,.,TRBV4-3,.,TGCGCCAGCAGCCAAGATACGGGGTCGGTGGGAAACATTCAGTACTTC,CASSQDTGSVGNIQYF
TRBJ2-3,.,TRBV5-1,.,TGCGCCAGCAGCGCCACTAGCACAGATACGCAGTATTTT,CASSATSTDTQYF
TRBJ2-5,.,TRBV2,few,TGTGCCAGTAATCAGCGCGTGGAAGAGACCCAGTACTTC,CASNQRVEETQYF
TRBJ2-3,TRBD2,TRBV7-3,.,TGTGCCAGCAGCTTAGGCGTAGCGGGAGGAGGGACAGATACGCAGTATTTT,CASSLGVAGGGTDTQYF
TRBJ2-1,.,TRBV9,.,TGTGCCAGCAGCGTAGGGCGTGGAGGTGAGCAGTTCTTC,CASSVGRGGEQFF
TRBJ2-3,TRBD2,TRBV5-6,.,TGTGCCAGCAGCTTGACCCTAGGCGGGAGAGGGGATACGCAGTATTTT,CASSLTLGGRGDTQYF
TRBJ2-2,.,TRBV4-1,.,TGCGCCAGCAGCCGAAGGACCGGGGAGCTGTTTTTT,CASSRRTGELFF
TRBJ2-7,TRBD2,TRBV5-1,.,TGCGCCAGCAGGAAAAAGGAACTAGCGGGAGGGTCCCACGAGCAGTACTTC,CASRKKELAGGSHEQYF
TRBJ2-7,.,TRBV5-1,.,TGCGCCAGCAGCTTGGAGGGTTTCTACGAGCAGTACTTC,CASSLEGFYEQYF
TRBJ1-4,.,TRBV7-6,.,TGTGCCAGCAGCGAACAGGGCGGTAATGAAAAACTGTTTTTT,CASSEQGGNEKLFF
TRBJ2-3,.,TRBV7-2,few,TGTGCCAGCAGCCCCCGTCCTGGGGGGACCACTGTTACGCAGTATTTT,CASSPRPGGTTVTQYF
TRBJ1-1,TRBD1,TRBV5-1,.,TGCGCCAGCAGCCCAGGACAGGGGCCCGAAGCTTTCTTT,CASSPGQGPEAFF
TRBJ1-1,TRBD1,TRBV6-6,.,TGTGCCAGCAGAAGTGACAGGGGGCGCACCGACACTGAAGCTTTCTTT,CASRSDRGRTDTEAFF
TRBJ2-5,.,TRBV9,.,TGTGCCAGCAGCCCCCTGGCCCTAGAGACCCAGTACTTC,CASSPLALETQYF
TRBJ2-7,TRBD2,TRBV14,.,TGTGCCAGCAGCCAAGTAAGGCAGGGGAGTAGATTAGCGGGAGGGCCGCTCTACGAGCAGTACTTC,CASSQVRQGSRLAGGPLYEQYF
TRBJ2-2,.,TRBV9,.,TGTGCCAGCAGCCCCGACCAGACAGAGACCGGGGAGCTGTTTTTT,CASSPDQTETGELFF
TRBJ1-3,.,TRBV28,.,TGTGCCAGCAGTTTAGGTGGAAACACCATATATTTT,CASSLGGNTIYF
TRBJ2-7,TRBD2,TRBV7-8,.,TGTGCCAGCAGCCCGGGGGGCTACGAGCAGTACTTC,CASSPGGYEQYF
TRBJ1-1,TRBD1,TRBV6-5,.,TGTGCCAGCAGTGATACAGGGGGCCTCACTGAAGCTTTCTTT,CASSDTGGLTEAFF
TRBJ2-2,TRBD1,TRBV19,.,TGTGCCACTAAGCGGGACAGGGTCTCTGGCACCGGGGAGCTGTTTTTT,CATKRDRVSGTGELFF
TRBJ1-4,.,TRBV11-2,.,TGTGCCAGCAGCTTAGTCGTATCTGAAAAACTGTTTTTT,CASSLVVSEKLFF
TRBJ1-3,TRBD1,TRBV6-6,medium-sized,TGTGCCAGCAGTTCGGGACAGGAACATGGAAACACCATATATTTT,CASSSGQEHGNTIYF
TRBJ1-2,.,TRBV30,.,TGTGCCTGGAGTACGGAATCGAGCTATGGCTACACCTTC,CAWSTESSYGYTF
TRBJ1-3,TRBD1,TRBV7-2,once,TGTGCCAGCAGGGTTCAGGGGGAGGGAAACACCATATATTTT,CASRVQGEGNTIYF
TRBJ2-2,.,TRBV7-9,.,TGTGCCAGCAGCTTAGAAGGCCTCACCGGGGAGCTGTTTTTT,CASSLEGLTGELFF
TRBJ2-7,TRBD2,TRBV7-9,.,TGTGCCAGCAGCTTAGGCGGGACTAGACCGTCTCTGGAGCAGTACTTC,CASSLGGTRPSLEQYF
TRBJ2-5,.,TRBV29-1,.,TGCAGCGTGGCCCCAGGGAGTGGAAGTGAGGAGACCCAGTACTTC,CSVAPGSGSEETQYF
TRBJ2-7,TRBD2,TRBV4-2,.,TGTGCCAGCAGCCAGACTAGCGGAGGAGCCTACGAGCAGTACTTC,CASSQTSGGAYEQYF
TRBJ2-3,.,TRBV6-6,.,TGTGCCAGCAGTCCCAGGGGTGAGAGCACAGATACGCAGTATTTT,CASSPRGESTDTQYF
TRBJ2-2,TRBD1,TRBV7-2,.,TGTGCCAGCAGCTTAGGGACAGGGGCAGGGAACACCGGGGAGCTGTTTTTT,CASSLGTGAGNTGELFF
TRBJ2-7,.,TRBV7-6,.,TGTGCCAGCAGCTTAGGGAATCCGGCAGTGTACGAGCAGTACTTC,CASSLGNPAVYEQYF
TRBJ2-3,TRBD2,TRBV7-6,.,TGTGCCAGCAGCTTATCGATTAGCGGGAGGGTTGGCACAGATACGCAGTATTTT,CASSLSISGRVGTDTQYF
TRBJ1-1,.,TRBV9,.,TGTGCCAGCACCCCAGGGATGATGAACACTGAAGCTTTCTTT,CASTPGMMNTEAFF
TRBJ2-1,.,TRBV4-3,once,TGCGCCAGCAGCCAAGAGACATTCTCCTACAATGAGCAGTTCTTC,CASSQETFSYNEQFF
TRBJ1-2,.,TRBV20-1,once,TGCACCGCTACTAAATATGGCTACACCTTC,CTATKYGYTF
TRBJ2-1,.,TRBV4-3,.,TGCGCCAGCAGCCAAGATGCCACTAATTGGGGGGTCAATGAGCAGTTCTTC,CASSQDATNWGVNEQFF
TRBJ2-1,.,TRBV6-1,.,TGTGCCAGCAGCACAGCGATTGGGGGTTACAATGAGCAGTTCTTC,CASSTAIGGYNEQFF
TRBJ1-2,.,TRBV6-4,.,TGTGCCAGCAGTGACCCAAGGGGCCAGGTTGGCTACACCTTC,CASSDPRGQVGYTF
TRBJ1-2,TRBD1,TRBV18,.,TGTGCCAGCTCACGGCGGGGACAGGGGGAGGATGGCTACACCTTC,CASSRRGQGEDGYTF
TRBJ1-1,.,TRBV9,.,TGTGCCAGCAGCGTAGGGAACCTGAACACTGAAGCTTTCTTT,CASSVGNLNTEAFF
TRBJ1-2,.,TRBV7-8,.,TGTGCCAGCAGCTTAGCCCTCTACCCCTATGGCTACACCTTC,CASSLALYPYGYTF
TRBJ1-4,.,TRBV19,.,TGTGCCAGTAACGAGGGACTAAAGCTGTTTTTT,CASNEGLKLFF
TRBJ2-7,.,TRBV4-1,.,TGCGCCAGCAGCCAAGTGGAAGGATCGGGCGAGCAGTACTTC,CASSQVEGSGEQYF
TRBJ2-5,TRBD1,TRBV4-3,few,TGCGCCAGCAGCCAAGATCAGGGGGCGAGGGAGACCCAGTACTTC,CASSQDQGARETQYF
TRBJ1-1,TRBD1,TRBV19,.,TGTGCCACTGGGACAGGGTGGGACACTGAAGCTTTCTTT,CATGTGWDTEAFF
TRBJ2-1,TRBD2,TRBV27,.,TGTGCCAGCAGTTTATCGGTGCGGGGGTTCAATGAGCAGTTCTTC,CASSLSVRGFNEQFF
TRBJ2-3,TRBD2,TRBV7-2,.,TGTGCCAGCAGCTTACTCGCCTTGACTAGCGGCGGGGATACGCAGTATTTT,CASSLLALTSGGDTQYF
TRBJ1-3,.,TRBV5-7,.,TGTGCCAGCAGCCCCGTTGGAAACACCATATATTTT,CASSPVGNTIYF
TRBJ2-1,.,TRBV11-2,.,TGTGCCAGCAGCTACTTACAGGGTAGCGCCTACAATGAGCAGTTCTTC,CASSYLQGSAYNEQFF
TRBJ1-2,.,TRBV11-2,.,TGTGCCAGCAGCTTAGCTGGGGACTACACCTTC,CASSLAGDYTF